Each of the 23 T cell receptor beta chains below was sequenced from the same sample in a study of OX40 agonist ivuxolimab in advanced cancers. Generated by immunoSEQ multiplex PCR, the TCRdb table keeps only in-frame clones and is missing some. The data contain about 61,000 clones, 70% to 90% of them singletons. The sample consisted of CD4+ or CD8+ T cells sorted from blood, taken in a trial of the OX40 agonist ivuxolimab. The receptors derive from an adult with an advanced solid tumor such as melanoma, head and neck, liver or kidney cancer.

This sequence joins TRBV7-3 and TRBJ2-6, with 10 bases matching TRBD1. The V and J ends lost 4 bases and 4 bases, in that order; junction bases with no gene match: 10. This CDR3 contains 18 residues. The germline gives CDR1 SGHTA, CDR2 FQGTGA. The CDR3 here is CASSYRTGGAGGANVLTF. In DNA, the CDR3 is TGTGCCAGCAGCTACCGGACAGGGGGTGCTGGGGGGGCCAACGTCCTGACTTTC.

The chain employs TRBV6-1 and TRBJ2-3; 7 nucleotides agree with TRBD2. The CDR3 has 13 residues. Germline CDR1 and CDR2: MNHNS and SASEGT. Trimming took 6 bases from V and 10 from J; bases not matched to a gene: 10. The CDR3 protein is CASSVRQRGPQYF. CDR3 DNA sequence: TGTGCCAGCAGCGTCCGCCAGCGGGGACCGCAGTATTTT.

The J gene is TRBJ2-5, the V gene TRBV2; 9 bases align to TRBD2. The V gene's germline CDR1 is SNHLY and CDR2 FYNNEI. Trimming removed 2 bases from V and 5 bases from J; junction bases left unmatched: 9. There are 16 residues in the CDR3. The CDR3 loop is CASSEFRGGAVETQYF. CDR3 nucleotides: TGTGCCAGCAGTGAATTTCGCGGGGGGGCAGTGGAGACCCAGTACTTC.

J is TRBJ1-2 and V is TRBV4-1; 8 bases align to TRBD1. This CDR3 contains 15 residues. V lost 7 bases, J lost 0 bases, and 7 bases stayed unmatched. Germline CDR1 reads MGHRA; CDR2 reads YSYEKL. The CDR3 DNA reads as TGCGCCAGCACCAGGGGGCTCGAGGCTAACTATGGCTACACCTTC. Protein: CASTRGLEANYGYTF.

The chain recombines TRBV2 with TRBJ1-1; a weak D match, TRBD1 (5 bases). The V gene lost 3 bases and the J gene lost 9 bases, with 17 bases spanning the gap. Germline lookup yields CDR1 SNHLY and CDR2 FYNNEI. The CDR3 contains 14 residues. The CDR3: CASSEVRAVFKAFF. CDR3 DNA: TGTGCCAGCAGTGAGGTCAGGGCGGTTTTCAAAGCTTTCTTT.

The chain's CDR3 is CASSVRGSQETQYF. As DNA, the CDR3 is TGTGCCAGCAGCGTAAGGGGCAGTCAAGAGACCCAGTACTTC. The V call is TRBV9, the J call TRBJ2-5, with D possibly matching TRBD1 (5 bases). CDR1 and CDR2 from the germline V gene are SGDLS and YYNGEE. CDR3 size: 14 residues. The V and J ends lost 1 base and 2 bases respectively, with 9 bases between them. Full variable domain (missing parts from reference TRBV9 and TRBJ2-5): DSGVTQTPKHLITATGQRVTLRCSPRSGDLSVYWYQQSLDQGLQFLIQYYNGEERAKGNILERFSAQQFPDLHSELNLSSLELGDSALYFCASSVRGSQETQYFGPGTRLLVL.

The CDR3 here is CASSQVSGTVPGNTIYF. The DNA for the CDR3 is TGTGCCAGCAGCCAAGTATCCGGGACAGTTCCTGGAAACACCATATATTTT. The genes are TRBV7-9 and TRBJ1-3, with 7 bases that match TRBD1. Germline V gene lookup returns CDR1 SEHNR and CDR2 FQNEAQ (reference sequence). The CDR3 spans 17 residues. V was pared by 5 bases and J by 2 bases, with 12 bases of the junction left unmatched. Together with reference TRBV7-9 and TRBJ1-3, the CDR3 gives the full variable domain: DTGVSQNPRHKITKRGQNVTFRCDPISEHNRLYWYRQTLGQGPEFLTYFQNEAQLEKSRLLSDRFSAERPKGSFSTLEIQRTEQGDSAMYLCASSQVSGTVPGNTIYFGEGSWLTVV.

The chain is built from TRBV9 and TRBJ2-1, with 10 bases identical to TRBD2. CDR1 and CDR2 (germline): SGDLS, YYNGEE. Losses at the gene ends were 0 bases for V and 5 bases for J; bases not matched to a gene: 2. CDR3 length: 15 amino acids. This chain's CDR3 is CASSVVAGGNNEQFF. The CDR3, as DNA: TGTGCCAGCAGCGTAGTAGCGGGGGGAAACAATGAGCAGTTCTTC.

This clone was seen once. This chain joins TRBV4-1 and TRBJ2-5; possible D gene TRBD2, 6 bases. CDR3 length equals 15 residues. V shed 3 bases and J shed 7 bases, with 18 bases lying between them. Germline V gene data show CDR1 as MGHRA and CDR2 as YSYEKL. The DNA for the CDR3 is TGCGCCAGCAGCCACTCATCCGACGTGGGGGGGACCCAGTACTTC. It translates to CASSHSSDVGGTQYF.

This rearrangement joins TRBV5-6 to TRBJ2-1; no clear D. The length of the CDR3 is 11 residues. V was trimmed by 1 base and J by 6 bases, leaving 2 bases between them. CDR1 is SGHDT, CDR2 YYEEEE, per germline. The CDR3 coding sequence is TGTGCCAGCAGCTTGACCAATGAGCAGTTCTTC. Residues: CASSLTNEQFF.

Here the CDR3 DNA reads TGTGCCAGTAGCCTGAGGAAGAGCACAGATACGCAGTATTTT. Translation gives CASSLRKSTDTQYF. The V call is TRBV19, the J call TRBJ2-3, with D unclear. The CDR3 covers 14 residues. Between the trimmed V and J ends, which lost 6 bases and 0 bases, there was a span of 10 bases. From germline, CDR1 is LNHDA and CDR2 SQIVND (reference sequence).

The rearrangement joins TRBV6-5 to TRBJ1-2; 10 positions agree with TRBD1. The V and J ends lost 6 bases and 8 bases, in that order; junction bases with no gene match: 9. CDR1 is MNHEY, CDR2 SVGAGI, per germline. The CDR3 is 14 residues long. As DNA, the CDR3 is TGTGCCAGCAGCACCGGGACAGGGGTGAGGGGCTACACCTTC. Translated: CASSTGTGVRGYTF.

The CDR3 region is CASTLGLLEDEQYF. In DNA, the CDR3 is TGTGCCAGCACCTTGGGACTACTGGAGGACGAGCAGTACTTC. The gene calls are TRBV7-9 and TRBJ2-7; 7 positions agree with TRBD2. Germline CDR1 is SEHNR and CDR2 is FQNEAQ (reference sequence). Germline trimming cut 7 bases from V and 5 bases from J; bases unmatched to any gene: 11. This CDR3 spans 14 amino acids.

This chain links TRBV7-9 with TRBJ2-2; D may be TRBD1 or TRBD2 (5 bases each). V lost 3 bases to trimming and J lost 0 bases, with 11 bases between them. The CDR3 spans 16 residues. Per germline, CDR1 SEHNR and CDR2 FQNEAQ (reference sequence). CDR3 bases: TGTGCCAGCAGCTTTATGGGGGTCGCGAACACCGGGGAGCTGTTTTTT. This codes for CASSFMGVANTGELFF. The whole variable domain, filled in from reference TRBV7-9 and TRBJ2-2, reads DTGVSQNPRHKITKRGQNVTFRCDPISEHNRLYWYRQTLGQGPEFLTYFQNEAQLEKSRLLSDRFSAERPKGSFSTLEIQRTEQGDSAMYLCASSFMGVANTGELFFGEGSRLTVL.

This chain connects TRBV2 to TRBJ1-5, with 10 bases matching TRBD1. The CDR3 is 15 residues long. Looked up from germline, CDR1 is SNHLY and CDR2 is FYNNEI. The trim removed 7 bases at V and 5 bases at J, leaving 8 bases unmatched. CDR3 protein: CASTRSGTGDQPQHF. Here the CDR3 DNA reads TGTGCCAGCACCCGCAGTGGGACAGGGGATCAGCCCCAGCATTTT.

This clone was seen only once. The chain recombines TRBV7-9 with TRBJ1-2; D possibly corresponds to TRBD1 (5 bases). Per germline, CDR1 SEHNR and CDR2 FQNEAQ (reference sequence). CDR3 length: 13 amino acids. V gave up 5 bases and J gave up 7 bases, with 14 bases separating them. CDR3 DNA sequence: TGTGCCAGCAGCCCCGGGGGGACCCGTGGCTACACCTTC. Its protein is CASSPGGTRGYTF.

This clone was observed a single time. V gene TRBV4-1 combines with J gene TRBJ2-3; 12 nucleotides line up with TRBD2. With V trimmed by 0 bases and J by 0 bases, 4 bases remained unmatched. CDR3 length: 18 amino acids. Germline loops: CDR1 MGHRA, CDR2 YSYEKL. The CDR3, as DNA: TGCGCCAGCAGCCAAGAATCCGGACTAGCGGGGAGCACAGATACGCAGTATTTT. As protein: CASSQESGLAGSTDTQYF.

The chain has TRBV2 and TRBJ1-2, with unresolved D. Germline V lookup: CDR1 SNHLY, CDR2 FYNNEI. This CDR3 contains 12 residues. The germline V and J ends were trimmed by 6 bases and 7 bases, with 12 bases remaining between them. The CDR3 here is CASRPTEGGYTF. In nucleotides, the CDR3 is TGTGCCAGCAGGCCCACCGAGGGTGGCTACACCTTC.

The V and J genes are TRBV4-1 and TRBJ1-2; 8 bases are shared with TRBD1. Trimming at V came to 1 base and at J to 4 bases, leaving 14 bases not matched to a gene. The germline CDR1 and CDR2 sequences are MGHRA and YSYEKL. The CDR3 extends over 18 amino acids. CDR3 coding DNA: TGCGCCAGCAGCCAAGCAGGGAGAAGACAGGGGAGAGGCTATGGCTACACCTTC. Encoded protein: CASSQAGRRQGRGYGYTF.

This clone was found once. The CDR3 does not end in the conserved phenylalanine or tryptophan, so this is likely a read error. The chain joins TRBV25-1 to TRBJ1-1; D is unclear. Germline-derived CDR1 and CDR2 are MGHDK and SYGVNS. CDR3 length equals 15 residues. The germline V and J ends were trimmed by 6 bases and 1 base, with 15 bases remaining between them. Here the CDR3 DNA reads TGTGCCAGCAGCGTAGCAGGTCGGACGAACACTGAAGCTTTCTCT. Amino acids: CASSVAGRTNTEAFS.

The chain is built from TRBV19 and TRBJ1-1; D uncertain. Trimming removed 4 bases at V and 5 bases at J, with 11 bases between. The CDR3 is 13 amino acids. Germline-derived CDR1 and CDR2 are LNHDA and SQIVND (reference sequence). The CDR3 coding sequence is TGTGCCAGTAGTACCGGGGTTCTAACTGAAGCTTTCTTT. Translation: CASSTGVLTEAFF. The full variable domain, in which reference TRBV19 and TRBJ1-1 provide the parts outside the CDR3, is DGGITQSPKYLFRKEGQNVTLSCEQNLNHDAMYWYRQDPGQGLRLIYYSQIVNDFQKGDIAEGYSVSREKKESFPLTVTSAQKNPTAFYLCASSTGVLTEAFFGQGTRLTVV.

This clone has only a few counts. The J gene is TRBJ1-1, the V gene TRBV7-9; TRBD1 agrees at 8 bases. J was trimmed by 1 base and V by 5 bases; bases with no gene match: 6. Germline V gene sequence: CDR1 SEHNR, CDR2 FQNEAQ (reference sequence). CDR3 length equals 15 residues. CDR3 in amino acids: CASSAHRGSNTEAFF. For the CDR3, the DNA is TGTGCCAGCAGCGCCCACAGGGGGTCGAACACTGAAGCTTTCTTT.

The CDR3 here is CASSGGIDETQYF. In DNA form, the CDR3 reads TGCGCCAGCAGCGGGGGGATCGACGAGACCCAGTACTTC. The V call is TRBV5-1, the J call TRBJ2-5; a weak D match, TRBD2 (6 bases). Germline V gene sequence: CDR1 SGHRS, CDR2 YFSETQ. The CDR3 has 13 residues. Trimming pared 4 bases from V and 5 bases from J, leaving 12 bases between.